Below, 15 T cell receptor beta chains from the same sample are listed, as sequenced in a study of blood T cell repertoires in COVID-19. The method was immunoSEQ multiplex PCR; TCRdb's version includes in-frame clones alone and lacks a portion of them. Of 270,000 or so clones listed, 83% were seen once; the top ten hold roughly 9.4%. Material for sequencing was peripheral blood. These receptors all come from a woman between 45 and 65 years old who had recovered from COVID-19.

The chain carries TRBV6-5 and TRBJ2-2, with 8 positions matching TRBD2. Trimming at V came to 0 bases and at J to 6 bases, leaving 3 bases not matched to a gene. There are 15 residues in the CDR3. Germline V gives CDR1 MNHEY, CDR2 SVGAGI. In DNA form, the CDR3 reads TGTGCCAGCAGTTACTCCGGGACTAGGGCCGGGGAGCTGTTTTTT. Translation gives CASSYSGTRAGELFF.

The chain carries TRBV3-1 (or the pseudogene TRBV3-2) and TRBJ2-1, with 8 bases fitting TRBD2. Germline CDR1 reads LGHDT; CDR2 reads YNNKEL (reference sequence). CDR3 length: 17 amino acids. Trimming cost V 4 bases and J 0 bases; bases outside gene matches: 8. The CDR3 region is CASSRSGTSVSYNEQFF. In DNA, the CDR3 is TGTGCCAGCAGCCGTTCCGGGACTAGTGTCTCCTACAATGAGCAGTTCTTC.

The gene calls are TRBV5-1 and TRBJ2-1; D perhaps matches TRBD2 (6 bases). The CDR3 sequence is 16 residues long. Germline V gene lookup returns CDR1 SGHRS and CDR2 YFSETQ. V lost 4 bases and J lost 7, with 21 bases in between. The CDR3 DNA reads TGCGCCAGCAGCCCGGGGTGGGGAGGCAACTTTAATGAGCAGTTCTTC. It translates to CASSPGWGGNFNEQFF. The whole variable domain, filled in from reference TRBV5-1 and TRBJ2-1, reads KAGVTQTPRYLIKTRGQQVTLSCSPISGHRSVSWYQQTPGQGLQFLFEYFSETQRNKGNFPGRFSGRQFSNSRSEMNVSTLELGDSALYLCASSPGWGGNFNEQFFGPGTRLTVL.

This sequence joins TRBV5-4 and TRBJ2-7; 13 positions match TRBD2. The CDR3 sequence is 15 residues long. The germline V gene encodes CDR1 SGHNT and CDR2 YYREEE (reference sequence). V dropped 2 bases and J dropped 4; count of bases not matched to a gene: 3. The DNA for the CDR3 is TGTGCCAGCAGCTTCGGACTAGCGGGGGTATACGAGCAGTACTTC. Its translation is CASSFGLAGVYEQYF. Full variable domain (outside the CDR3, taken from reference TRBV5-4 and TRBJ2-7): ETGVTQSPTHLIKTRGQQVTLRCSSQSGHNTVSWYQQALGQGPQFIFQYYREEENGRGNFPPRFSGLQFPNYSSELNVNALELDDSALYLCASSFGLAGVYEQYFGPGTRLTVT.

A few counts support this clone. The rearrangement links TRBV28 to TRBJ1-2; possibly TRBD1 for D (5 bases). V was trimmed by 3 bases and J by 7 bases, leaving 15 bases between them. The CDR3 spans 14 residues. From germline, CDR1 is MDHEN and CDR2 SYDVKM. The CDR3 reads CASSLGTYVGGYTF. The CDR3 DNA is TGTGCCAGCAGTTTGGGGACTTATGTCGGTGGCTACACCTTC.

The chain carries TRBV28 and TRBJ1-2; the D is unclear. The germline CDR1 and CDR2 sequences are MDHEN and SYDVKM. The CDR3 length is 13 residues. Between the trimmed V and J ends, which lost 2 bases and 8 bases, there was a span of 12 bases. The CDR3 bases are TGTGCCAGCAGTTTAGGCTGGAGTAGGGGCTACACCTTC. It encodes CASSLGWSRGYTF.

J is TRBJ2-7 and V is TRBV27, with D perhaps TRBD2 (6 bases). Trimming took 3 bases from V and 3 from J, leaving 15 bases between them. The CDR3 is 15 amino acids. The germline gives CDR1 MNHEY, CDR2 SMNVEV (reference sequence). CDR3 region: CASSFRREYNYEQYF. The CDR3 DNA reads TGTGCCAGCAGTTTTCGTCGGGAGTATAACTACGAGCAGTACTTC.

This clone has just a few counts. This rearrangement joins TRBV7-2 to TRBJ1-3; 9 nucleotides match TRBD1. Germline V gene lookup returns CDR1 SGHTA and CDR2 FQGNSA. This CDR3 comprises 15 residues. V was clipped by 4 bases and J by 7 bases; unmatched bases: 8. Here the CDR3 DNA reads TGTGCCAGCAGCTATGGGACAGGGAAAGGGAACACCATATATTTT. Translating it yields CASSYGTGKGNTIYF.

This clone was found a few times. The rearrangement links TRBV19 to TRBJ2-6, with no clear D. The germline gives CDR1 LNHDA, CDR2 SQIVND (reference sequence). This CDR3 region has 15 residues. V was trimmed by 5 bases and J by 0 bases, leaving 8 bases between them. The CDR3 nucleotides read TGTGCCAGTAGTGAGCCGAGCTCTGGGGCCAACGTCCTGACTTTC. Translation gives CASSEPSSGANVLTF. Combining the CDR3 with reference TRBV19 and TRBJ2-6 gives the whole variable domain DGGITQSPKYLFRKEGQNVTLSCEQNLNHDAMYWYRQDPGQGLRLIYYSQIVNDFQKGDIAEGYSVSREKKESFPLTVTSAQKNPTAFYLCASSEPSSGANVLTFGAGSRLTVL.

A few counts support this clone. The chain couples TRBV14 to TRBJ1-6, with D hard to call. CDR1 and CDR2 (germline): SGHDN, FVKESK. The CDR3 extends over 15 amino acids. Trimming shortened V by 0 bases and J by 9 bases, and 12 bases separated the two germline ends. CDR3 region: CASSQEGRAGSPLHF. CDR3 bases: TGTGCCAGCAGCCAAGAGGGGAGGGCCGGTTCACCCCTCCACTTT.

This chain's CDR3 is CASSLGQGGGEQFF. The CDR3 nucleotides read TGTGCCAGCAGCTTAGGACAGGGGGGCGGGGAGCAGTTCTTC. The rearrangement links TRBV7-2 to TRBJ2-1; 9 bases agree with TRBD1. CDR3 size: 14 residues. J was trimmed by 10 bases and V by 1 base; bases with no gene match: 5. Germline values: CDR1 SGHTA, CDR2 FQGNSA.

V is TRBV18 and J is TRBJ1-5; 8 nucleotides line up with TRBD1. This CDR3 has 21 residues. CDR1 and CDR2 from the germline V gene are KGHSH and LQKENI. V trimming: 3 bases; J trimming: 0 bases; junction bases outside the gene matches: 19. The CDR3 region is CASSPTIGTGTGLFSNQPQHF. The CDR3 nucleotides read TGTGCCAGCTCACCCACAATCGGGACCGGGACAGGCCTCTTTAGCAATCAGCCCCAGCATTTT.

In this sample, this clone turned up once. This chain links TRBV24-1 with TRBJ1-1; no reliable D call. The CDR3 has 14 amino acids. V dropped 2 bases and J dropped 7 bases, with 13 bases sitting between them. Germline V gene data show CDR1 as KGHDR and CDR2 as SFDVKD. The CDR3 spells CATSDSAGVGEAFF. The CDR3 nucleotides are TGTGCCACCAGTGATTCCGCAGGCGTCGGTGAAGCTTTCTTT.

The chain recombines TRBV28 with TRBJ1-2; 9 bases map to TRBD1. From germline, CDR1 is MDHEN and CDR2 SYDVKM. Trimming took 3 bases from V and 8 from J; bases not matched to a gene: 7. This CDR3 region has 14 residues. CDR3 coding DNA: TGTGCCAGCAGTTTTTTGGGACAGGGTTTAGGCTACACCTTC. Its protein is CASSFLGQGLGYTF.

Points on this clone: The sample holds other DNA sequences that translate to the same CDR3. The gene calls are TRBV27 and TRBJ2-7, with TRBD2 matching over 8 bases. V was pared by 2 bases and J by 0 bases, with 3 bases of the junction left unmatched. Germline CDR1 MNHEY, CDR2 SMNVEV (reference sequence). The CDR3 covers 15 residues. DNA for the CDR3: TGTGCCAGCAGTTTAGCGGGGGGCAGCTCCTACGAGCAGTACTTC. This gives the protein CASSLAGGSSYEQYF.